One sample yielded the 16 T cell receptor beta chains listed below, sequenced in a study of blood T cell repertoires in COVID-19. Clones were read by immunoSEQ multiplex PCR, and TCRdb kept only the in-frame ones, dropping some. The sample yields roughly 200,000 clones, approximately 85% seen once. Input material: PBMCs or T cells enriched from blood (not recorded which). Every receptor here comes from a man in his forties who had recovered from COVID-19.

The gene calls are TRBV7-3 and TRBJ2-5, with TRBD1 matching over 8 bases. Per the germline V gene, CDR1 is SGHTA and CDR2 is FQGTGA. This CDR3 is built from 16 residues. With 3 bases clipped from V and 4 bases from J, the junction kept 10 bases outside the gene matches. The CDR3 DNA follows: TGTGCCAGCAGCTTGTCGGACAGGGAAGTGGGAGAGACCCAGTACTTC. It yields the protein CASSLSDREVGETQYF. The full variable domain, its missing parts supplied by reference TRBV7-3 and TRBJ2-5, is GAGVSQTPSNKVTEKGKYVELRCDPISGHTALYWYRQSLGQGPEFLIYFQGTGAADDSGLPNDRFFAVRPEGSVSTLKIQRTERGDSAVYLCASSLSDREVGETQYFGPGTRLLVL.

The chain has TRBV10-3 and TRBJ2-7; possibly TRBD2 for D (5 bases). This CDR3 region has 12 residues. Per the germline V gene, CDR1 is ENHRY and CDR2 is SYGVKD. Trimming removed 6 bases at V and 5 bases at J, with 11 bases between. This CDR3 reads CAISIVGDEQYF. CDR3 nucleotides: TGTGCCATCAGCATCGTCGGGGACGAGCAGTACTTC.

The V gene is TRBV27, the J gene TRBJ1-6, with D possibly being TRBD1 (6 bases). The CDR3 is 14 residues long. Germline V gene lookup returns CDR1 MNHEY and CDR2 SMNVEV (reference sequence). Trimming pared 7 bases from V and 10 bases from J, leaving 17 bases between. DNA for the CDR3: TGTGCCAGCAAATTACTGGGACACGAATCACCCCTCCACTTT. Its translation is CASKLLGHESPLHF.

The CDR3 loop reads CAWSPWASDHNEQFF. DNA for the CDR3: TGTGCCTGGAGCCCTTGGGCTAGCGACCACAATGAGCAGTTCTTC. This sequence joins TRBV30 and TRBJ2-1; possibly TRBD2 for D (6 bases). Germline CDR1 and CDR2: GTSNPN and SVGIG (reference sequence). The CDR3 has 15 amino acids. V gave up 3 bases and J gave up 5 bases, with 17 bases separating them.

The chain is built from TRBV6-5 and TRBJ1-1; D not certain. V dropped 6 bases and J dropped 14 bases, with 19 bases sitting between them. The CDR3 contains 12 residues. Germline lookup yields CDR1 MNHEY and CDR2 SVGAGI. CDR3 coding DNA: TGTGCCAGCAGCCCAGAGGAGGTCAGTCCCTTCTTT. This translates into CASSPEEVSPFF.

V and J are TRBV7-3 and TRBJ2-3; 11 nucleotides align to TRBD2. This CDR3 comprises 19 residues. The J segment lost 0 bases and the V segment lost 1 base, leaving 9 bases of the junction unmatched. CDR1 is SGHTA and CDR2 is FQGTGA in the germline V gene. The CDR3 nucleotides are TGTGCCAGCAGCTTAAAGGCCACTACTAGCGGGAGCAGCACAGATACGCAGTATTTT. This sequence encodes CASSLKATTSGSSTDTQYF.

Regarding this clone: This sample includes further DNA sequences coding for the same CDR3. This chain connects TRBV5-1 to TRBJ2-2; TRBD2 is a possible D gene (5 bases). The CDR3 is 16 amino acids. The germline V gene encodes CDR1 SGHRS and CDR2 YFSETQ. The V end lost 0 bases, the J end lost 0 bases, and 9 bases lay between the germline ends. The CDR3 is CASSLEAGTNTGELFF. The DNA for the CDR3 is TGCGCCAGCAGCTTGGAGGCGGGCACGAACACCGGGGAGCTGTTTTTT.

This clone was found once. V usage is TRBV19 and J usage is TRBJ2-5, with 7 positions matching TRBD2. The germline gives CDR1 LNHDA, CDR2 SQIVND (reference sequence). This CDR3 has 12 amino acids. V was clipped by 6 bases and J by 5 bases; unmatched bases: 3. This CDR3 is CASRGGGETQYF. CDR3 sequence (DNA): TGTGCCAGTAGGGGGGGAGGGGAGACCCAGTACTTC.

This clone was detected once. The chain links TRBV5-6 to TRBJ1-1; D not resolved. Trimming cost V 4 bases and J 4 bases, with 17 bases left between them. Germline V gene lookup returns CDR1 SGHDT and CDR2 YYEEEE. This CDR3 has 15 amino acids. The CDR3 sequence: CASSNALRSVTEAFF. The CDR3 DNA follows: TGTGCCAGCAGCAACGCTCTGAGGTCGGTCACTGAAGCTTTCTTT.

This chain links TRBV21-1 with TRBJ2-1; TRBD2 is taken as the D call from the table, unchecked against the DNA. TRBV21-1 represents a pseudogene. The length of the CDR3 is 16 residues. The CDR3 bases are TGTGCCAGCAGCAAAGGCCCGGGACTACCCTACAATGAGCAGTTCTTC. Residues: CASSKGPGLPYNEQFF.

The rearrangement joins TRBV11-2 to TRBJ2-1; 7 bases match TRBD1. From germline, CDR1 is SGHAT and CDR2 FQNNGV. The CDR3 extends over 18 amino acids. The V and J ends lost 5 bases and 6 bases, in that order; junction bases with no gene match: 19. The CDR3 reads CASSPRGGYTHQTNEQFF. The CDR3 coding sequence is TGTGCCAGCAGCCCGAGAGGGGGCTATACCCACCAGACCAATGAGCAGTTCTTC.

In nucleotides, the CDR3 is TGTGCCAGCTCTCAAGACAGGGGGTTCTCTGGAAACACCATATATTTT. It specifies CASSQDRGFSGNTIYF. The chain links TRBV18 to TRBJ1-3; the match to TRBD1 covers 9 bases. J gave up 0 bases and V 6 bases, and 6 bases lay outside the gene matches. Germline-derived CDR1 and CDR2 are KGHSH and LQKENI. CDR3 length: 16 amino acids.

This clone was seen just once. The chain recombines TRBV5-8 with TRBJ1-2; TRBD1 matches at 9 bases. The J segment lost 4 bases and the V segment lost 4 bases, leaving 8 bases of the junction unmatched. Germline V gives CDR1 SGHTS, CDR2 YDEGEE. The CDR3 is 15 residues long. CDR3 in DNA: TGTGCCAGCAGCCGGGGACAGGGAGCCGGCTATGGCTACACCTTC. Its protein is CASSRGQGAGYGYTF.

This chain joins TRBV7-9 and TRBJ2-1; 8 nucleotides line up with TRBD2. CDR1 is SEHNR and CDR2 is FQNEAQ in the germline V gene (reference sequence). This CDR3 has 18 amino acids. V trimming: 3 bases; J trimming: 2 bases; junction bases outside the gene matches: 12. The chain's CDR3 is CASSLGTTSGLAYNEQFF. CDR3 nucleotide sequence: TGTGCCAGCAGCTTGGGGACTACTAGCGGATTAGCCTACAATGAGCAGTTCTTC.

This clone was seen a handful of times. V gene TRBV12-3 or TRBV12-4 combines with J gene TRBJ1-1; D might be TRBD1 (6 bases). CDR3 length equals 11 residues. Trimming stripped 9 bases from V and 10 bases from J, with 15 bases between. Here the CDR3 reads CARGSSGVAFF. In nucleotides, the CDR3 is TGTGCCAGGGGGAGTTCAGGGGTAGCTTTCTTT.

This chain connects TRBV12-5 to TRBJ1-2; 10 nucleotides align to TRBD1. The J segment lost 7 bases and the V segment lost 2 bases, leaving 4 bases of the junction unmatched. CDR3 length equals 14 residues. Germline V gene data show CDR1 as LGHNT and CDR2 as FRNRAP. DNA of the CDR3: TGTGCTAGTGGTTTGAGCGGACAGGGGGGTGGCTACACCTTC. Residues: CASGLSGQGGGYTF.